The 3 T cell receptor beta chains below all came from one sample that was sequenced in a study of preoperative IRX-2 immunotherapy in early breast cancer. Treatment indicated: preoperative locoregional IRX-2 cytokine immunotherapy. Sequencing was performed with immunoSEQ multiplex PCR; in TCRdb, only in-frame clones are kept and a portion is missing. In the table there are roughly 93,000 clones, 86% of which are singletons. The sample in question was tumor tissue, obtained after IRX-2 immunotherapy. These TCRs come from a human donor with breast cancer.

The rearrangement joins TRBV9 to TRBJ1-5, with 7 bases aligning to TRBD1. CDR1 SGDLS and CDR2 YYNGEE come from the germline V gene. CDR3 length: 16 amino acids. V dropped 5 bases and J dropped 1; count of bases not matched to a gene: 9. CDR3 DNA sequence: TGTGCCAGCAGTCCGAGGACAGGCTTGAGCAATCAGCCCCAGCATTTT. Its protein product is CASSPRTGLSNQPQHF.

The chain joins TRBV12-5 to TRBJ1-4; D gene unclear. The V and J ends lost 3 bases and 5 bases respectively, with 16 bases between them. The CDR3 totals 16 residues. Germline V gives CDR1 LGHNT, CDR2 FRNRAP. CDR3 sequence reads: CASGLGEFTGNEKLFF. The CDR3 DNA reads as TGTGCTAGTGGTTTAGGAGAATTCACGGGGAATGAAAAACTGTTTTTT.

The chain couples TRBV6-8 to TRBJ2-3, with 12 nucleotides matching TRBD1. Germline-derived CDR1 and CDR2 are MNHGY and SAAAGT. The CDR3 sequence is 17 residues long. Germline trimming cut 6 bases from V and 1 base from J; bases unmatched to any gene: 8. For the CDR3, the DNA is TGTGCCAGCAGAACGGGACAGGGGGCCCCTGGCACAGATACGCAGTATTTT. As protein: CASRTGQGAPGTDTQYF.